Listed here is a single T cell receptor (beta chain). After removal of 4 bases from V and 4 bases from J, the junction contained 3 bases not matched to a gene. The CDR3 loop spans 15 amino acids. Germline assignment: CDR1 LNHDA and CDR2 SQIVND (reference sequence). The data were taken from a study of cytotoxic CD8 clonotypes in ibrutinib-treated CLL. Profiling relied on immunoSEQ multiplex PCR, and the TCRdb table lists in-frame clones only, not all of them. The data contain more than 300,000 clones, about 80% of them singletons. The gene calls are TRBV19 and TRBJ2-7; TRBD2 aligns across 14 bases. This TCR was recovered from a human donor with chronic lymphocytic leukemia. The source material was PBMCs, sampled before ibrutinib treatment. CDR3 residues: CASSRGLAGVYEQYF. In DNA, the CDR3 is TGTGCCAGTAGTAGGGGACTAGCGGGAGTGTACGAGCAGTACTTC. The entire variable domain, with the rest obtained from reference TRBV19 and TRBJ2-7, is as follows: DGGITQSPKYLFRKEGQNVTLSCEQNLNHDAMYWYRQDPGQGLRLIYYSQIVNDFQKGDIAEGYSVSREKKESFPLTVTSAQKNPTAFYLCASSRGLAGVYEQYFGPGTRLTVT.